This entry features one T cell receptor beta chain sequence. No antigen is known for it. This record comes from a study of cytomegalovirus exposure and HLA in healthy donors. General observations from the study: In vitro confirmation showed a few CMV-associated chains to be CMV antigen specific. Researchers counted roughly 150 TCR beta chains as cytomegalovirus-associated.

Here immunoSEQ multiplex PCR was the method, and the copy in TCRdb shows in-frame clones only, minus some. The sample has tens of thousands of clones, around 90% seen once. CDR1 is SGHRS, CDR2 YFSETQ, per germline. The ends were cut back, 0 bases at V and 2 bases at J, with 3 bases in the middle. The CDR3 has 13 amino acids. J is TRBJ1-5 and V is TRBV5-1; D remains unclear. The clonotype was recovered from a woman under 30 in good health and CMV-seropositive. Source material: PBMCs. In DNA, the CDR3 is TGCGCCAGCAGCTTGGCTGGCAATCAGCCCCAGCATTTT. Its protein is CASSLAGNQPQHF.